These T cell receptor beta chains were read from a single sample in a study of human T cells and chemical hapten exposure. TCRdb fed the RACE reads into MiXCR, producing one record per CDR3 protein. The data show 140,000 or so distinct CDR3 sequences, with about 11% seen just once and roughly 1.4% held by the top ten. The source was whole blood, collected in connection with sensitization to the hapten diphenylcyclopropenone (DPC). Receptors were obtained from a woman between 50 and 59 years old with alopecia areata. Some clones in this sample may be carry-over from other donors' samples. The CDR3 runs from the conserved cysteine through the conserved F or W. D genes are given only for firm matches. Size tells how often a clone was seen (once, few, many) or the class of an expanded clone, and some rows leave it out.

>-|TRBV6-5|-|TRBJ2-1
TGTGCCAGCAGTTACTCAGGGGGACACGTCTACAATGAGCAGTTCTTC
CASSYSGGHVYNEQFF
>few|TRBV5-6|-|TRBJ1-1
TGTGCCAGCAGCTTGGTAACAGGGGAAGCTTTCTTT
CASSLVTGEAFF
>few|TRBV7-9|-|TRBJ1-5
TGTGCCAGCAGCTTAGAGGGGATGGGGAGCAATCAGCCCCAGCATTTT
CASSLEGMGSNQPQHF
>-|TRBV19|TRBD1|TRBJ2-7
TGTGCCAGTAGTCCCGGGACAGTTTCCTACGAGCAGTACTTC
CASSPGTVSYEQYF
>many|TRBV27|TRBD1|TRBJ1-1
TGTGCCAGCAGTTTGGGACAGGGTTGGGAAGCTTTCTTT
CASSLGQGWEAFF
>-|TRBV29-1|-|TRBJ2-7
TGCAGCGTTGAAGACCCGAAAGGTGAGCAGTACTTC
CSVEDPKGEQYF
>few|TRBV2|-|TRBJ2-7
TGTGCCAGCATGGCCTGGGGGGACCCTTCCTACGAGCAGTACTTC
CASMAWGDPSYEQYF
>-|TRBV20-1|-|TRBJ2-3
TGCAGTGCTAGGAACTACCCCGAGGGGACAGATACGCAGTATTTT
CSARNYPEGTDTQYF
>many|TRBV6-5|-|TRBJ2-4
TGTGCCAGCATCCTCAGCCCTGGAATTGTAGCCAAAAACATTCAGTACTTC
CASILSPGIVAKNIQYF
>many|TRBV25-1|TRBD2|TRBJ2-6
TGTGCCAGCAGTCTACAAGCGGGGCCCCCTGGGGCCAACGTCCTGACTTTC
CASSLQAGPPGANVLTF
>many|TRBV28|-|TRBJ2-5
TGTGCCAGCAGTTACCTGGAGGACAGCGAGGAGGGGGAGACCCAGTACTTC
CASSYLEDSEEGETQYF
>-|TRBV11-2|TRBD2|TRBJ2-3
TGTGCCAGCAGCTTAGCTAGCGGGAGGGCCGATACGCAGTATTTT
CASSLASGRADTQYF
>-|TRBV4-1|-|TRBJ2-7
TGCGCCAGCAGCCAAGTGAGTCTGTCGAGGGACGAGCAGTACTTC
CASSQVSLSRDEQYF
>few|TRBV20-1|-|TRBJ2-4
TGCAGTGCTAGAGGTCAGGGGCGAGGAAACATTCAGTACTTC
CSARGQGRGNIQYF
>-|TRBV7-2|-|TRBJ1-2
TGTGCCAGCAGCCGGCACAGGGAGGCTGGCTACACCTTC
CASSRHREAGYTF
>-|TRBV7-2|TRBD2|TRBJ2-2
TGTGCCAGCAGCGGTAGCGGGATGCCCGGGGAGCTGTTTTTT
CASSGSGMPGELFF
>-|TRBV11-2|-|TRBJ2-5
TGTGCCAGCGGGATGAACCAAGAGACCCAGTACTTC
CASGMNQETQYF
>many|TRBV29-1|-|TRBJ2-2
TGCAGCGTTGTTGGGCAGGGGACCGGGGAGCTGTTTTTT
CSVVGQGTGELFF
>-|TRBV7-2|-|TRBJ1-6
TGTGCCAGCAGCTTTGACGGGGCAAACCCGCCCCTCCACTTT
CASSFDGANPPLHF
>few|TRBV25-1|TRBD1|TRBJ2-7
TGTGCCAGCAGTGGGGACAGGGGGACCTACGAGCAGTACTTC
CASSGDRGTYEQYF
>-|TRBV7-6|-|TRBJ2-2
TGTGCCAGCACCCCACGGGTTAGCGGAGGGGCTAACGCCGGGGAGCTGTTTTTT
CASTPRVSGGANAGELFF
>many|TRBV7-6|TRBD2|TRBJ2-1
TGTGCCAGCAGCCTAGGGACTACCTTCAATGAGCAGTTCTTC
CASSLGTTFNEQFF
>many|TRBV7-8|-|TRBJ2-3
TGTGCCAGCAGCTTAGAGGGCGGGCACCGCACAGATACGCAGTATTTT
CASSLEGGHRTDTQYF
>few|TRBV6-2/TRBV6-3|-|TRBJ1-5
TGTGGGACTAGGGGGGTCTTGAATCAGCCCCAGCATTTT
CGTRGVLNQPQHF
>many|TRBV6-2/TRBV6-3|-|TRBJ2-7
TGTGCCAGCAGTTACAGCGGCTCCACCTACGAGCAGTACTTC
CASSYSGSTYEQYF
>-|TRBV7-2|-|TRBJ1-2
TGTGCCAGCTCTCGACCCCAGGGGTTGGAATACTATGGCTACACCTTC
CASSRPQGLEYYGYTF